A selection of T cell receptor beta chains follows, all from one sample in a study of B cell selection in AIRE deficiency. Clones were read by immunoSEQ multiplex PCR, and TCRdb kept only the in-frame ones, dropping some. This repertoire shows fewer than 30,000 clones, roughly 95% found once; its top ten account for around 0.22%. Material for sequencing was CD4+CD127+ conventional T cells sorted from PBMCs. All receptors derive from a human donor in good health. CDR3s include the opening cysteine and the closing phenylalanine or tryptophan. Each record gives: D gene, V gene, J gene, clone size, CDR3 protein, CDR3 DNA. The D gene is left open where the match is weak. The listing skips clone size in some rows; elsewhere it reads once, few, many or a size class.

>NA|TRBV2|TRBJ2-1|NA
CASGSGVWGSSEQFF
TGTGCCAGCGGGTCGGGAGTCTGGGGTTCCAGTGAGCAGTTCTTC
>TRBD1|TRBV7-3|TRBJ2-7|NA
CASSYRDSSYEQYF
TGTGCCAGCAGCTATAGGGACAGCTCCTACGAGCAGTACTTC
>NA|TRBV5-6|TRBJ2-1|NA
CASSLGREQFF
TGTGCCAGCAGCTTGGGGCGTGAGCAGTTCTTC
>NA|TRBV7-8|TRBJ2-1|NA
CASSPEPLNNEQFF
TGTGCCAGCAGCCCGGAGCCCCTTAACAATGAGCAGTTCTTC
>NA|TRBV5-1|TRBJ2-7|once
CASSSTGTEPDEQYF
TGCGCCAGCAGCAGCACCGGGACGGAGCCCGACGAGCAGTACTTC
>NA|TRBV4-1|TRBJ2-2|few
CASSPAGQGTTGELFF
TGCGCCAGCAGCCCCGCCGGGCAGGGGACAACCGGGGAGCTGTTTTTT
>NA|TRBV6-6|TRBJ1-3|NA
CASRTGNSGNTIYF
TGTGCCAGCAGGACGGGCAACTCTGGAAACACCATATATTTT
>NA|TRBV5-4|TRBJ1-4|NA
CASSLGQANEKLFF
TGTGCCAGCAGCTTGGGGCAGGCTAATGAAAAACTGTTTTTT
>NA|TRBV11-3|TRBJ2-3|NA
CASSLGRGTDTQYF
TGTGCCAGCAGCTTGGGGCGGGGCACAGATACGCAGTATTTT
>TRBD1|TRBV19|TRBJ1-5|NA
CASSTGGKVQPQHF
TGTGCCAGTAGTACAGGGGGCAAGGTTCAGCCCCAGCATTTT
>NA|TRBV7-9|TRBJ2-7|NA
CASRGGGRFAEQYF
TGTGCCAGCAGAGGGGGCGGGAGGTTCGCCGAGCAGTACTTC
>TRBD2|TRBV6-4|TRBJ2-7|NA
CASSADLAGPSYEQYF
TGTGCCAGCAGTGCCGATCTAGCGGGCCCATCCTACGAGCAGTACTTC
>NA|TRBV28|TRBJ2-7|NA
CASSLGHTYEQYF
TGTGCCAGCAGTCTCGGACACACCTACGAGCAGTACTTC
>TRBD1|TRBV7-6|TRBJ1-6|NA
CASSHLRRDRLGNSPLHF
TGTGCCAGCAGCCATCTAAGACGGGACAGGCTCGGGAATTCACCCCTCCACTTT
>TRBD2|TRBV5-1|TRBJ2-7|NA
CASSAGTTSHEQYF
TGCGCCAGCAGTGCCGGGACTACCTCCCACGAGCAGTACTTC
>NA|TRBV7-2|TRBJ1-1|NA
CASSTRDVPEAFF
TGTGCCAGCAGCACCCGGGACGTCCCTGAGGCTTTCTTT
>NA|TRBV6-1|TRBJ2-2|once
CASSPGGVTGELFF
TGTGCCAGCAGCCCAGGTGGGGTCACCGGGGAGCTGTTTTTT
>TRBD2|TRBV6-5|TRBJ2-3|NA
CASTLGTSGADTQYF
TGTGCCAGCACTCTCGGGACTAGTGGCGCAGATACGCAGTATTTT
>NA|TRBV19|TRBJ1-1|NA
CASSIRGLWTEAFF
TGTGCCAGTAGTATTAGGGGGTTGTGGACTGAAGCTTTCTTT
>NA|TRBV7-2|TRBJ2-4|once
CASSLFYRAQENIQYF
TGTGCCAGCAGCTTATTCTACAGGGCGCAGGAAAACATTCAGTACTTC
>NA|TRBV4-1|TRBJ2-1|few
CASSQVDLGISYNEQFF
TGCGCCAGCAGCCAAGTTGATTTGGGAATTTCCTACAATGAGCAGTTCTTC
>TRBD2|TRBV15|TRBJ2-5|NA
CATSREATVTSGIPETQYF
TGTGCCACCAGCAGAGAAGCTACGGTGACTAGCGGGATACCGGAGACCCAGTACTTC
>NA|TRBV5-4|TRBJ2-3|NA
CASSPDWPRDTQYF
TGTGCCAGCAGCCCGGACTGGCCTCGAGATACGCAGTATTTT
>TRBD1|TRBV28|TRBJ1-4|NA
CASSLKGQGSEKLFF
TGTGCCAGCAGTTTAAAGGGACAGGGGAGTGAAAAACTGTTTTTT
>TRBD2|TRBV14|TRBJ2-3|NA
CASSQTGLAGATDTQYF
TGTGCCAGCAGCCAAACAGGACTAGCGGGGGCCACAGATACGCAGTATTTT
>NA|TRBV7-2|TRBJ1-3|NA
CASSPGLRNTIYF
TGTGCCAGCAGCCCGGGACTCAGAAACACCATATATTTT
>NA|TRBV18|TRBJ2-2|NA
CASSPSTARGAVF
TGTGCCAGCTCACCTTCAACTGCCCGGGGAGCTGTTTTT
>NA|TRBV18|TRBJ2-7|once
CASSPGVGDEQYF
TGTGCCAGCTCACCAGGAGTTGGGGACGAGCAGTACTTC
>NA|TRBV2|TRBJ1-1|NA
CASSRVEAFF
TGTGCCAGCTCGAGGGTTGAAGCTTTCTTT
>NA|TRBV5-6|TRBJ1-2|NA
CASSFGRPYNGYTF
TGTGCCAGCAGCTTCGGACGGCCTTACAATGGCTACACCTTC
>NA|TRBV9|TRBJ2-7|NA
CASSVGGDRDTYEQYF
TGTGCCAGCAGCGTGGGGGGCGACAGGGATACCTACGAGCAGTACTTC
>NA|TRBV2|TRBJ2-7|NA
CASSSQGGVSYEQYF
TGTGCCAGCAGTTCACAGGGGGGGGTTTCCTACGAGCAGTACTTC
>TRBD2|TRBV6-1|TRBJ2-2|NA
CASGGLAYGELFF
TGTGCCAGCGGAGGACTAGCGTACGGGGAGCTGTTTTTT
>NA|TRBV9|TRBJ1-4|NA
CASSVGNRGEKLFF
TGTGCCAGCAGCGTCGGAAACCGGGGAGAAAAACTGTTTTTT
>NA|TRBV19|TRBJ2-4|NA
CASSEFLAKNIQYF
TGTGCCAGTAGTGAGTTTCTAGCCAAAAACATTCAGTACTTC
>TRBD1|TRBV4-1|TRBJ2-5|NA
CASSQAPKSQGDAKTQYF
TGCGCCAGCAGCCAAGCGCCCAAATCTCAGGGGGACGCGAAGACCCAGTACTTC
>NA|TRBV6-5|TRBJ2-2|NA
CASRDGTGELFF
TGTGCCAGCAGGGACGGGACCGGGGAGCTGTTTTTT
>NA|TRBV7-2|TRBJ2-6|NA
CASSRGAAGANVLTF
TGTGCCAGCAGTCGGGGGGCTGCTGGGGCCAACGTCCTGACTTTC
>NA|TRBV11-2|TRBJ2-1|NA
CASSLTRLYEQFF
TGTGCCAGCAGCTTAACCCGGCTGTATGAGCAGTTCTTC
>TRBD1|TRBV28|TRBJ2-7|NA
CASRWTGGQYEQYF
TGTGCCAGCAGATGGACAGGGGGCCAATACGAGCAGTACTTC
>NA|TRBV28|TRBJ2-7|NA
CASRLSGTWFWYF
TGTGCCAGCAGGTTATCCGGGACATGGTTCTGGTACTTC
>NA|TRBV28|TRBJ2-3|NA
CASSLVLRTDTQYF
TGTGCCAGCAGTTTGGTACTCCGCACAGATACGCAGTATTTT
>TRBD1|TRBV30|TRBJ2-2|NA
CAWSRVQGATGELFF
TGTGCCTGGAGTAGGGTGCAGGGGGCGACCGGGGAGCTGTTTTTT
>NA|TRBV28|TRBJ1-5|NA
CASSLDAGAGQPQHF
TGTGCCAGCAGTTTAGATGCAGGGGCCGGTCAGCCCCAGCATTTT
>TRBD1|TRBV7-2|TRBJ1-4|NA
CASSSYRGGKLFF
TGTGCCAGCAGCTCATACAGGGGGGGAAAACTGTTTTTT
>TRBD2|TRBV5-1|TRBJ2-7|few
CASSLAPGTSTHEQYF
TGCGCCAGCAGCTTGGCTCCCGGGACTAGCACCCACGAGCAGTACTTC
>NA|TRBV9|TRBJ2-1|NA
CASSVTASTYNEQFF
TGTGCCAGCAGCGTAACGGCTAGCACCTACAATGAGCAGTTCTTC
>TRBD2|TRBV4-2|TRBJ2-5|NA
CASSATGGEETQYF
TGTGCCAGCAGCGCCACGGGGGGGGAGGAGACCCAGTACTTC
>NA|TRBV5-6|TRBJ2-7|NA
CASSRWEANYEQYF
TGTGCCAGCAGCCGCTGGGAGGCCAACTACGAGCAGTACTTC
>NA|TRBV7-2|TRBJ1-3|NA
CASSLNKGGNTIYF
TGTGCCAGCAGCTTAAATAAGGGGGGAAACACCATATATTTT
>NA|TRBV6-5|TRBJ1-6|NA
CASRSRDNSPLHF
TGTGCCAGCAGGTCTAGAGATAATTCACCCCTCCACTTT